This record concerns one T cell receptor (beta chain) sequence. V trimming: 6 bases; J trimming: 8 bases; junction bases outside the gene matches: 10. This CDR3 has 14 residues. Germline V lookup: CDR1 SGHAT, CDR2 FQNNGV. All enrollees were about 18 to 89 years old and from fewer than 30 US areas. Clinical histories supplied by participants themselves formed the basis of cohort assignment. Assay: immunoSEQ multiplex PCR; the TCRdb copy retains only in-frame clones and omits some. The table has approximately 170,000 clones, about 84% seen once; the top ten hold more than 10%. This entry is derived from a study of blood T cell repertoires in COVID-19. At the level of the study: T cells, B-cell-depleted T cells, or PBMCs provided the cDNA or gDNA that served as material.

Sequencing was done on a sample of PBMCs or T cells enriched from blood (not recorded which). The J gene is TRBJ2-3, the V gene TRBV11-2, with TRBD1 matching 8 bases. This clonotype was sampled from a middle-aged man who had recovered from COVID-19. CDR3 DNA: TGTGCCAGCAGTGGACAGGGAGGTTCGGCTACGCAGTATTTT. It yields the protein CASSGQGGSATQYF.